The entry that follows covers one TCR beta chain sequence. The target of this receptor is not known. The input lacks base qualities; no much larger clone sits a single base away. This entry comes from a study of shared clonotypes between healthy human individuals (dated by TCRdb to 2018 to 2020). Background for the entire study: A couple of women and three men aged 18 to 49 years were included in the cohort. For each donor, CD4 naive and CD4 memory were each given three plates, CD8 naive was given two plates, and CD8 memory was given one plate. The study deeply sequenced blood TCR repertoires of roughly five healthy adults to estimate repertoire size and the extent of clonotype sharing between individuals. To increase sequencing depth and limit assay-specific biases, TCR repertoire library preparation and sequencing were carried out by different laboratories using diverse techniques. Leukapheresis yielded between about 0.94 and 10 billion PBMCs per donor.

Using the deep immunoSEQ assay, TCR CDR3 regions were amplified from genomic DNA by multiplex PCR. Extracted genomic DNA from each cell subset was spread evenly across all wells of several immunoSEQ 96-well plates, with each plate serving as a replicate. Each replicate PCR for sorted subsets received roughly 0.2 ug genomic DNA, equal to tens of thousands of T cell genomes. The purified libraries were quantified using a Qubit 3.0 fluorometer, sized with a Bioanalyzer 2100, and then quantified again using the KAPA Library Quantification kit. A separate single-read 150-cycle Illumina NextSeq 550 flow cell was used to sequence each immunoSEQ 96-well plate. In the source study's methods: The immunoSEQ output contained only junctional sequences without quality scores, so filtering could not match that applied to full-length reads. To assign V/J genes and CDR3, sequences were annotated against IMGT germline references using PyIR, a Python wrapper for IgBLAST v1.9. Reads were filtered out if the reads had weak V/J assignments (E-value above 1e-6), no CDR3, stop codons, out-of-frame junctions, or ambiguous translated residues. A V3J clonotype was defined by an identical inferred V gene, J gene, and CDR3 amino acid sequence. To compute the percentage overlap between repertoires, the number of shared unique clonotypes was divided by the size of the smaller repertoire. Three approaches were used to assess repertoire richness: RTK rarefaction, the Chao1 estimator, and Recon v2.1 estimates of unobserved clonotypes. OLGA was used to compute generation probabilities for all TCRbeta clonotypes that the gDNA method yielded from a handful of donors. TCRdb obtained this table from immuneACCESS and retained in-frame rearrangements with V and J assigned. These tables miss some clones; where compared with another copy, unresolved V genes account for less than half of the shortfall, and the remainder is unexplained. V and J calls and clone size come straight from that table; D and trimming were deduced from the DNA. The sample contains 850,000 to 1,100,000 clones, 77% of them found a single time. Almost 0.9% of the sample rests with the top ten.

The donors were healthy, HIV-negative adults who had no recently reported acute infections or vaccinations. Only Caucasian adults living in Nashville, Tennessee, USA were represented among the donors. CD4+ T cells were enriched by magnetic negative selection, after which naive cells were positively selected on CD45RA and the negative fraction was taken as the memory subset. Blood was obtained by leukapheresis, after which PBMCs were separated by Ficoll-Histopaque density gradient centrifugation and cryopreserved in liquid nitrogen vapor phase. Analytical flow cytometry was used to check the purity and quantity of each magnetically sorted T cell population. Genomic DNA was isolated from each sorted fraction and quantified by UV absorbance on a Nanodrop 2000c. The paper as a whole reports these results and caveats: Compared with non-shared clonotypes, the clonotypes found in all four sorted-subset donors had higher generation probabilities. Sampling was limited to blood, and TCR repertoires in tissue likely differ from TCR repertoires in blood. Larger estimated clonotype richness was generally found for naive subsets than for memory subsets. Because the study included only a small number of donors, the genetic and exposure-history diversity represented was limited. When a few donors were compared, the shared fraction of clonotypes was approximately 5% for naive CD4, 3.5% to 4% for naive CD8, 2% to 2.5% for memory CD4, and less than 0.5% for memory CD8. Rarefaction of sorted-subset datasets indicated incomplete sequencing despite the large sequencing depth. Pairwise subsampling led to the expectation that sequencing depth would affect the degree of clonotype sharing among donors.

From a lookup of the germline V gene (reference sequence), CDR1 and CDR2 are GTSNPN and SVGIG. The CDR3 has 16 amino acids, counting the end cysteine and phenylalanine. Only the CDR3 region is kept as DNA, spanning 48 bases read in frame from base 1. For this chain, trimming is 2 bases at the V end and 2 bases at the J end, and the number of junction bases without a gene match is 9. The clonotype comes from a man between 18 and 35 years old in good health. Some clones in this sample may be carry-over from other donors' samples. The sequence joins TRBV30 to TRBJ2-4, with 7 bases aligning to TRBD2. What was sequenced was memory CD4+ T cells from PBMCs. What the cell subset or site label conveys for this sample: CD45RA-negative fraction. The CDR3 sequence is CAWSPAGDVSKNIQYF. The sequenced DNA: TGTGCCTGGAGTCCCGCGGGAGATGTGTCCAAAAACATTCAGTACTTC.